The 18 T cell receptor beta chains below all came from one sample that was sequenced in a study of metastatic and nonmetastatic thyroid tumors (dated by TCRdb to about 2020). No treatment had been received by any patient before thyroid surgery. Libraries came from PCR. The sample was run on an Illumina HiSeq 4000. The public reads were reprocessed in TCRdb via fastp at Q25 and MiXCR, keeping in-frame beta chains. This sample holds roughly 34,000 clones; around 33% were observed only once. In total, the top ten clones hold around 16% of the sample. The sequenced material came from tumor tissue. The receptors were gathered from a female donor with papillary thyroid cancer or a benign thyroid nodule (not recorded which). Some clones in this sample may be carry-over from other donors' samples.

This clone was seen just once. CDR3 sequence reads: CASSFGRTDEQYF. CDR3 sequence (DNA): TGCGCCAGCAGCTTTGGCAGGACGGACGAGCAGTACTTC. The V gene is TRBV5-1, the J gene TRBJ2-7; D gene ambiguous. The CDR3 consists of 13 residues. The germline V gene encodes CDR1 SGHRS and CDR2 YFSETQ. V lost 2 bases, J lost 5 bases, and 11 bases lay in between.

This clone has more than one count but fewer than ten. The J gene is TRBJ2-7, the V gene TRBV20-1; 8 bases fit TRBD2. V gave up 6 bases and J gave up 2 bases; unmatched junction bases: 9. Germline lookup yields CDR1 DFQATT and CDR2 SNEGSKA (reference sequence). The CDR3 is made up of 14 amino acids. The CDR3 DNA reads as TGCAGTGCACCTGAAGCGGGAGAAACCTACGAGCAGTACTTC. Its translation is CSAPEAGETYEQYF.

The J gene is TRBJ2-1, the V gene TRBV28; possibly TRBD1 or TRBD2 for D (7 bases each). The CDR3 loop spans 15 amino acids. Trimming cost V 5 bases and J 5 bases, with 16 bases left between them. Germline V gene lookup returns CDR1 MDHEN and CDR2 SYDVKM. For the CDR3, the DNA is TGTGCCAGCAGTCACCCCAGGGGGGGGAACAATGAGCAGTTCTTC. Translation gives CASSHPRGGNNEQFF.

This clone was counted only a few times. The rearrangement uses TRBV10-1 and TRBJ2-7; tentative D call: TRBD2 (6 bases). V was pared by 2 bases and J by 4 bases, with 9 bases between. Germline-derived CDR1 and CDR2 are WNHNN and SYGVQD (reference sequence). The CDR3 spans 13 residues. Here the CDR3 DNA reads TGCGCCAGCAGTGAGCGTCGGGAGTACGAGCAGTACTTC. It codes for CASSERREYEQYF.

The chain links TRBV6-1 to TRBJ2-7, with 8 bases fitting TRBD1. The CDR3 has 16 amino acids. The germline CDR1 and CDR2 sequences are MNHNS and SASEGT. After removal of 3 bases from V and 1 base from J, the junction contained 8 bases not matched to a gene. CDR3: CASSDAGGFASYEQYF. DNA for the CDR3: TGTGCCAGCAGTGATGCAGGGGGCTTCGCATCCTACGAGCAGTACTTC.

The V gene is TRBV12-3 or TRBV12-4, the J gene TRBJ2-3; perhaps TRBD2 as D (6 bases). Deletions cut 6 bases from V and 4 bases from J, with 17 bases between. The length of the CDR3 is 15 residues. The CDR3 DNA sequence: TGTGCCAGCAGCCAACGGGGACTCGGACCAGATACGCAGTATTTT. Protein: CASSQRGLGPDTQYF.

This clone was observed a handful of times. One end of the junction is discordant with germline, which a read error may explain. V usage is TRBV6-9 and J usage is TRBJ2-3, with a possible D match to TRBD2 (6 bases). CDR1 MNHGY and CDR2 SVAAGI come from the germline V gene. The CDR3 extends over 14 amino acids. CDR3 in amino acids: CASSPVIRGDTQYF. The DNA for the CDR3 is TGCGCCAGCAGCCCCGTAATTCGGGGGGATACGCAGTATTTT.

Many counts were recorded for this clone. V and J are TRBV27 and TRBJ1-2; 9 bases are a match to TRBD1. Unmatched junction bases numbered 10, after V lost 0 bases and J lost 5 bases. The CDR3 runs to 17 residues. Per germline, CDR1 MNHEY and CDR2 SMNVEV (reference sequence). CDR3 nucleotides: TGTGCCAGCAGTTTATCCTTGGGACAGGGAGGATTTTATGGCTACACCTTC. Translation: CASSLSLGQGGFYGYTF.

The chain is built from TRBV28 and TRBJ1-1; TRBD1 might be the D (5 bases). CDR1 is MDHEN, CDR2 SYDVKM, per germline. The CDR3 consists of 12 residues. The V gene lost 6 bases and the J gene lost 8 bases, with 13 bases spanning the gap. CDR3 residues: CASSRDGGEAFF. CDR3 DNA sequence: TGTGCCAGCAGCCGGGACGGGGGAGAAGCTTTCTTT.

This chain joins TRBV6-1 and TRBJ2-3; TRBD1 agrees at 8 bases. Germline CDR1 reads MNHNS; CDR2 reads SASEGT. The CDR3 has 16 residues. V dropped 6 bases and J dropped 5; count of bases not matched to a gene: 13. CDR3 DNA: TGTGCCAGCAGCAGACTCGGACAGGGATCTGAAGATACGCAGTATTTT. This gives the protein CASSRLGQGSEDTQYF.

This rearrangement joins TRBV5-4 to TRBJ2-3; D unresolved. Germline CDR1 SGHNT, CDR2 YYREEE (reference sequence). This CDR3 is built from 14 residues. With 4 bases removed from V and 6 bases from J, the gap between germline ends came to 15 bases. Here the CDR3 reads CASSPASGFDTQYF. For the CDR3, the DNA is TGTGCCAGCAGCCCCGCCTCAGGATTTGATACGCAGTATTTT.

The table lists this clone with a few counts. V is TRBV12-3 or TRBV12-4 and J is TRBJ1-2; maybe TRBD1 (6 bases). The CDR3 sequence is 13 residues long. V was pared by 7 bases and J by 5 bases, with 14 bases between. In DNA form, the CDR3 reads TGTGCCAGCACGAGACAGGTGGCTTATGGCTACACCTTC. It is translated as CASTRQVAYGYTF.

This clone came up a few times. The rearrangement links TRBV30 to TRBJ2-5, with 10 positions matching TRBD2. This CDR3 spans 13 amino acids. CDR1 is GTSNPN, CDR2 SVGIG, per germline (reference sequence). The CDR3 spells CAWGLAGAETQYF. CDR3 DNA: TGTGCTTGGGGGCTAGCGGGAGCGGAGACCCAGTACTTC.

The chain carries TRBV20-1 and TRBJ2-1; TRBD2 matches at 8 bases. The J segment lost 2 bases and the V segment lost 3 bases, leaving 0 bases of the junction unmatched. There are 13 residues in the CDR3. The germline V gene encodes CDR1 DFQATT and CDR2 SNEGSKA (reference sequence). CDR3 in amino acids: CSASGGAYNEQFF. The CDR3 region has the DNA TGCAGTGCTAGCGGGGGGGCCTACAATGAGCAGTTCTTC.

Of note for this clone: A read error may be the cause here, since a much bigger clone is one base away. This CDR3 is missing its conserved last phenylalanine or tryptophan, likely due to a read error. The chain uses TRBV20-1 and TRBJ1-5, with TRBD1 as a possible D gene (6 bases). This CDR3 region has 16 residues. Per the germline V gene, CDR1 is DFQATT and CDR2 is SNEGSKA (reference sequence). Trimming shortened V by 0 bases and J by 4 bases, and 16 bases separated the two germline ends. CDR3 nucleotide sequence: TGCAGTGCTAGAGATCTAAGGGAAGGACAGAATCAGCCCCAGCATCTT. It yields the protein CSARDLREGQNQPQHL.

This clone was seen only a few times. The chain is built from TRBV9 and TRBJ2-5; D gene uncertain. This CDR3 has 14 amino acids. Looked up from germline, CDR1 is SGDLS and CDR2 is YYNGEE. Trimming left V 4 bases short and J 3 bases short, with 13 bases between. The CDR3 region is CASSLLGQEETQYF. DNA of the CDR3: TGTGCCAGCAGCTTACTTGGGCAGGAAGAGACCCAGTACTTC. The full variable domain, rest sourced from reference TRBV9 and TRBJ2-5, is DSGVTQTPKHLITATGQRVTLRCSPRSGDLSVYWYQQSLDQGLQFLIQYYNGEERAKGNILERFSAQQFPDLHSELNLSSLELGDSALYFCASSLLGQEETQYFGPGTRLLVL.

The chain links TRBV5-1 to TRBJ1-4, with 7 nucleotides matching TRBD1. The CDR3 has 15 residues. With 0 bases clipped from V and 5 bases from J, the junction kept 4 bases outside the gene matches. Per germline, CDR1 SGHRS and CDR2 YFSETQ. The CDR3 nucleotides are TGCGCCAGCAGCTTGGTAGGACAGGAGAATGAAAAACTGTTTTTT. It codes for CASSLVGQENEKLFF.

The chain has TRBV13 and TRBJ1-6, with 9 bases identical to TRBD1. The CDR3 is 16 residues long. After removal of 0 bases from V and 7 bases from J, the junction contained 4 bases not matched to a gene. Germline lookup yields CDR1 PRHDT and CDR2 FYEKMQ (reference sequence). CDR3 nucleotides: TGTGCCAGCAGCTTAGGACAGGGGGCGAGAAATTCACCCCTCCACTTT. Encoded protein: CASSLGQGARNSPLHF.